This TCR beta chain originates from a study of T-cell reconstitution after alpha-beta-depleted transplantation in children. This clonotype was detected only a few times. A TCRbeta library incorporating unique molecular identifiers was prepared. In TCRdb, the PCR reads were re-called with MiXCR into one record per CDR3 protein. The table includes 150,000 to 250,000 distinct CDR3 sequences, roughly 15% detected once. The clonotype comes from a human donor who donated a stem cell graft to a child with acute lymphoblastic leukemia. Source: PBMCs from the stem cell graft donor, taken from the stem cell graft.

As DNA, the CDR3 is TGCGCCAGCAGCTTGATTTGGGTAGCGGGAGGGAGTGGGGCCAACGTCCTGACTTTC. Protein product: CASSLIWVAGGSGANVLTF. The V call is TRBV5-1, the J call TRBJ2-6; 11 bases fit TRBD2. CDR3 size: 19 residues. V gave up 1 base and J gave up 3 bases; unmatched junction bases: 9. Germline V lookup: CDR1 SGHRS, CDR2 YFSETQ.